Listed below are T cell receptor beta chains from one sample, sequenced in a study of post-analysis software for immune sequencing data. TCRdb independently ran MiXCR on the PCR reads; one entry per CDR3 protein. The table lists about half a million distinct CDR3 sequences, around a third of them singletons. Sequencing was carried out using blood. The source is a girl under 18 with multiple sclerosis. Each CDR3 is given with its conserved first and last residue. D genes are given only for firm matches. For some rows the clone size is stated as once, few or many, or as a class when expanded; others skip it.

TGTGCCAGCAGCGTAGGGGAGGGATGGGAGCAGTTCTTC	CASSVGEGWEQFF	TRBV9	TRBJ2-1	TRBD2	-
TGCGCCAGCAGCCCCGGGACTAGCGGGGGGGAGCAGTTCTTC	CASSPGTSGGEQFF	TRBV5-1	TRBJ2-1	TRBD2	-
TGTGCCAGCAGCCCTAGCGGGGGGGCCTCAGATACGCAGTATTTT	CASSPSGGASDTQYF	TRBV11-2	TRBJ2-3	TRBD2	-
TGCAGTGCTAGGCTCACCCCGACAGGGGACACAGATACGCAGTATTTT	CSARLTPTGDTDTQYF	TRBV20-1	TRBJ2-3	TRBD1	-
TGTGCCAGCAGCCACTACGGACAGGGGATCAACGAGCAGTACTTC	CASSHYGQGINEQYF	TRBV7-9	TRBJ2-7	TRBD1	-
TGCGCCAGCAGCACTCACTACGAGCAGTACTTC	CASSTHYEQYF	TRBV5-1	TRBJ2-7	-	many
TGTGCCAGCAGTGAAGTGAGAGAAAAACTGTTTTTT	CASSEVREKLFF	TRBV25-1	TRBJ1-4	-	few
TGCAGTGCCACACTATCCGTTGACACCTACCAAGAGACCCAGTACTTC	CSATLSVDTYQETQYF	TRBV20-1	TRBJ2-5	-	few
TGTGCCACCAGCAGAGGCACTAACCCTCAAGAGACCCAGTACTTC	CATSRGTNPQETQYF	TRBV15	TRBJ2-5	-	few
TGTGCCAGCAGCTTGGTACTGCGAGGGCTTCGCTCCTACAATGAGCAGTTCTTC	CASSLVLRGLRSYNEQFF	TRBV5-6	TRBJ2-1	-	-
TGTGCCAGCAGCCAAAATACCCCGAACACTGAAGCTTTCTTT	CASSQNTPNTEAFF	TRBV4-2	TRBJ1-1	-	few
TGCGCCAGCAGCTTGTACGGTACAGATCAGCCCCAGCATTTT	CASSLYGTDQPQHF	TRBV5-1	TRBJ1-5	-	-
TGTGCCAGCAGCCAAGTTTCAATAGTCGGTGAGACCCAGTACTTC	CASSQVSIVGETQYF	TRBV3-1	TRBJ2-5	-	few
TGTGCCAGCAGTTTTGGGAGGCTCTATGGCTACACCTTC	CASSFGRLYGYTF	TRBV12-3/TRBV12-4	TRBJ1-2	-	-
TGTGCCAGCAGCTTATACCGGGGAGCCACAGATACGCAGTATTTT	CASSLYRGATDTQYF	TRBV13	TRBJ2-3	-	few
TGTGCTAGTGGTTTATTCCCAGGGGAGGGTTATGAGCAGTTCTTC	CASGLFPGEGYEQFF	TRBV12-5	TRBJ2-1	-	few
TGTGCCAGCAGCTTGGAGACAGGGGCGGCCGGCGGTGAGCAGTTCTTC	CASSLETGAAGGEQFF	TRBV5-6	TRBJ2-1	TRBD1	few
TGCGCCAGCAGCTTGGACTTTGGCGCGAATGAAAAACTGTTTTTT	CASSLDFGANEKLFF	TRBV5-1	TRBJ1-4	-	few
TGCAGCGTTCCCTCACGTGGTGGTTTGTTCACTGAAGCTTTCTTT	CSVPSRGGLFTEAFF	TRBV29-1	TRBJ1-1	-	-
TGTGCCAGCAGTACCGATGGCGGGGGGGCCTTGGAGACCCAGTACTTC	CASSTDGGGALETQYF	TRBV2	TRBJ2-5	TRBD2	few
TGTGCCAGCGGAAAAAACAATGAGCAGTTCTTC	CASGKNNEQFF	TRBV5-5	TRBJ2-1	-	-
TGCAGCGTTGACGGGTGGGGATCCGGCTCCTACAATGAGCAGTTCTTC	CSVDGWGSGSYNEQFF	TRBV29-1	TRBJ2-1	-	-